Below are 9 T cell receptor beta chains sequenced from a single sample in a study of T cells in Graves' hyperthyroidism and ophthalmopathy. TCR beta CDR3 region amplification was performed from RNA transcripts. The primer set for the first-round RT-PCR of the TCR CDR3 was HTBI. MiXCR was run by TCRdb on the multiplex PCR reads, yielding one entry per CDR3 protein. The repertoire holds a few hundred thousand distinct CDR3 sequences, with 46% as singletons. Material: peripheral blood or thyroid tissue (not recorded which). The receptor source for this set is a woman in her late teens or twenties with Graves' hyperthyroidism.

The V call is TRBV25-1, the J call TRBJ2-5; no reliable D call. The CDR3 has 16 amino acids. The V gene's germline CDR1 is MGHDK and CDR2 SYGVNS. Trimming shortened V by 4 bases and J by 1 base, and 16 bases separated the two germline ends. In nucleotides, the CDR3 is TGTGCCAGCAGTGTTGCTACCCTAGGCTTCCAAGAGACCCAGTACTTC. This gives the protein CASSVATLGFQETQYF.

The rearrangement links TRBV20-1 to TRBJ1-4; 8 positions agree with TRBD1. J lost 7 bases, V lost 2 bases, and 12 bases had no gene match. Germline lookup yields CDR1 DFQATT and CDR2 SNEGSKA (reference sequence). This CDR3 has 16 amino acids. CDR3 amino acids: CSARSRTGTVSEKLFF. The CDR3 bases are TGCAGTGCTAGATCTCGGACAGGGACAGTGAGTGAAAAACTGTTTTTT.

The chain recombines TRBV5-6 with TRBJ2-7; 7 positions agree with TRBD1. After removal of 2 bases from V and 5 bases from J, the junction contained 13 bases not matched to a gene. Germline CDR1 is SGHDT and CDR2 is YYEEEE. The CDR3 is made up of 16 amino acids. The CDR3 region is CASSFTLTGYKDEQYF. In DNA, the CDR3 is TGTGCCAGCAGCTTCACCTTGACAGGGTATAAGGACGAGCAGTACTTC.

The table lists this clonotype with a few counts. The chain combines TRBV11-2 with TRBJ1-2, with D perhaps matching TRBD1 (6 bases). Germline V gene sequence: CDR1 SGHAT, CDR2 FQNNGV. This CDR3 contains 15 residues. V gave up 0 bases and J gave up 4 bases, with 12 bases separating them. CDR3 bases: TGTGCCAGCAGCTTAGATCCGCAGGGGACCTATGGCTACACCTTC. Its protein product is CASSLDPQGTYGYTF.

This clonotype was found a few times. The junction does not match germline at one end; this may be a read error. CDR3 in DNA: TGTGCCAGCAGTTACCGGGGGACGGCGTTGACAGCGCCTTACGAGCAGTACTTC. Its translation is CASSYRGTALTAPYEQYF. The V gene is TRBV10-3, the J gene TRBJ2-7, with TRBD2 as a possible D gene (6 bases). The length of the CDR3 is 18 residues. CDR1 is ENHRY, CDR2 SYGVKD, per germline.

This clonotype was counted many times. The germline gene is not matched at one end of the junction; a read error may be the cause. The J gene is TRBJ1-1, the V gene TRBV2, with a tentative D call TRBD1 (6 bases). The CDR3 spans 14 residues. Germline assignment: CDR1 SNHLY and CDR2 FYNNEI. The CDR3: CASSEKGGRTGAFF. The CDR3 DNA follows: TGTGCCAGCAGTGAAAAAGGGGGTCGAACTGGAGCTTTCTTT.

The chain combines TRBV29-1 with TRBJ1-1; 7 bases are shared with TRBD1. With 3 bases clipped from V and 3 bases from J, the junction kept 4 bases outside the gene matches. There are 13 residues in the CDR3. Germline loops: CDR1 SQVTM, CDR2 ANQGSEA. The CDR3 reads CSVDTGADTEAFF. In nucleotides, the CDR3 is TGCAGCGTTGATACAGGGGCAGACACTGAAGCTTTCTTT. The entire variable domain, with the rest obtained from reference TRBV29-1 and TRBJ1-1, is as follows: SAVISQKPSRDICQRGTSLTIQCQVDSQVTMMFWYRQQPGQSLTLIATANQGSEATYESGFVIDKFPISRPNLTFSTLTVSNMSPEDSSIYLCSVDTGADTEAFFGQGTRLTVV.

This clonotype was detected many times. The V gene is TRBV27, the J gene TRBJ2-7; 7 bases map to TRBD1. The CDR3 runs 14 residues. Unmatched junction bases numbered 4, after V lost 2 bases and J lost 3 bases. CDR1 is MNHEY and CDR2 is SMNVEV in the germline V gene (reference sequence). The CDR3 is CASSLGQARYEQYF. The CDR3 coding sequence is TGTGCCAGCAGTTTAGGACAGGCTCGCTACGAGCAGTACTTC.

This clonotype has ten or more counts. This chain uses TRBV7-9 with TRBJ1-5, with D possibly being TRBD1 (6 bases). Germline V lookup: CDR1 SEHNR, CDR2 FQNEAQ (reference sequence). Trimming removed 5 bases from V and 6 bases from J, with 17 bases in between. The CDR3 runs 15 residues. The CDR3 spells CASSPLIEGGQPQHF. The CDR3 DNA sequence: TGTGCCAGCAGCCCCTTAATAGAGGGGGGTCAGCCCCAGCATTTT. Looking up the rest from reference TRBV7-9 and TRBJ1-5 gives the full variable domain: DTGVSQNPRHKITKRGQNVTFRCDPISEHNRLYWYRQTLGQGPEFLTYFQNEAQLEKSRLLSDRFSAERPKGSFSTLEIQRTEQGDSAMYLCASSPLIEGGQPQHFGDGTRLSIL.